These 29 T cell receptor beta chains were all obtained from the same sample, sequenced in a study of shared clonotypes between healthy human individuals. Produced via immunoSEQ multiplex PCR; TCRdb's table is partial and in-frame only. This sample carries 950,000 to 1,100,000 clones, approximately 80% of them seen once, and the ten largest clones take roughly 0.57%. The specimen sequenced was memory CD4+ T cells from PBMCs. Subset noted: CD45RA-negative fraction. The receptors stem from a man younger than 35 in good health. Some clones in this sample may be carry-over from other donors' samples.

The CDR3 nucleotides are TGTGCCAGCACCACCCCCCCGTTCATGAACACTGAAGCTTTCTTT. Its translation is CASTTPPFMNTEAFF. The rearrangement joins TRBV28 to TRBJ1-1; D not resolved. The germline V and J ends were trimmed by 7 bases and 0 bases, with 15 bases remaining between them. The CDR3 runs 15 residues. The germline V gene has CDR1 MDHEN and CDR2 SYDVKM.

This clone was counted between two and nine times. This chain joins TRBV13 and TRBJ2-7, with D perhaps matching TRBD1 (6 bases). Trimming took 2 bases from V and 2 from J, leaving 7 bases between them. The CDR3 is 13 amino acids. Germline values: CDR1 PRHDT, CDR2 FYEKMQ (reference sequence). CDR3 loop: CASSLNRAYEQYF. Here the CDR3 DNA reads TGTGCCAGCAGCTTAAACAGGGCCTACGAGCAGTACTTC.

The chain has TRBV7-3 and TRBJ2-1, with 9 bases lining up with TRBD2. CDR3 length: 17 amino acids. Trimming cost V 0 bases and J 8 bases; bases outside gene matches: 11. Germline V gene data show CDR1 as SGHTA and CDR2 as FQGTGA. The CDR3 coding sequence is TGTGCCAGCAGCTTAACGGGGTACAGCGGGAGGTGGGATGAGCAGTTCTTC. This translates into CASSLTGYSGRWDEQFF. Full variable domain (outside the CDR3, taken from reference TRBV7-3 and TRBJ2-1): GAGVSQTPSNKVTEKGKYVELRCDPISGHTALYWYRQSLGQGPEFLIYFQGTGAADDSGLPNDRFFAVRPEGSVSTLKIQRTERGDSAVYLCASSLTGYSGRWDEQFFGPGTRLTVL.

A few counts support this clone. The rearrangement links TRBV7-2 to TRBJ1-2; 7 bases align to TRBD1. Losses at the gene ends were 2 bases for V and 2 bases for J; bases not matched to a gene: 2. The CDR3 covers 14 residues. Germline CDR1 reads SGHTA; CDR2 reads FQGNSA. The chain's CDR3 is CASSLTGVNYGYTF. CDR3 nucleotides: TGTGCCAGCAGCTTAACAGGGGTCAACTATGGCTACACCTTC.

This sequence joins TRBV5-4 and TRBJ1-1; perhaps TRBD1 as D (5 bases). The ends were cut back, 4 bases at V and 4 bases at J, with 11 bases in the middle. Germline V gene data show CDR1 as SGHNT and CDR2 as YYREEE (reference sequence). The CDR3 covers 13 residues. The CDR3 DNA follows: TGTGCCAGCAGCCGCGCAGGGAGCACTGAAGCTTTCTTT. Amino acid sequence: CASSRAGSTEAFF. Looking up the rest from reference TRBV5-4 and TRBJ1-1 gives the full variable domain: ETGVTQSPTHLIKTRGQQVTLRCSSQSGHNTVSWYQQALGQGPQFIFQYYREEENGRGNFPPRFSGLQFPNYSSELNVNALELDDSALYLCASSRAGSTEAFFGQGTRLTVV.

The chain recombines TRBV5-1 with TRBJ2-6, with 11 nucleotides matching TRBD2. The CDR3 length is 20 residues. The V and J ends lost 4 bases and 2 bases, in that order; junction bases with no gene match: 14. CDR1 is SGHRS and CDR2 is YFSETQ in the germline V gene. The CDR3 loop reads CASSTGGKLAGEPGANVLTF. In DNA form, the CDR3 reads TGCGCCAGCAGCACCGGCGGAAAACTAGCGGGAGAACCTGGGGCCAACGTCCTGACTTTC.

This clone has at least ten counts. The germline gene is not matched at one end of the junction; a read error may be the cause. This sequence joins TRBV6-1 and TRBJ2-5, with 9 bases aligning to TRBD1. The V gene's germline CDR1 is MNHNS and CDR2 SASEGT. CDR3 length: 16 residues. This CDR3 reads CASSAGQGVLSETQYF. As DNA, the CDR3 is TGTGCCAGTAGTGCGGGACAGGGTGTACTCTCGGAGACCCAGTACTTC.

The rearrangement uses TRBV6-1 and TRBJ1-2; 7 bases map to TRBD1. V lost 11 bases and J lost 6; bases outside the gene matches: 12. The CDR3 has 13 residues. CDR1 is MNHNS, CDR2 SASEGT, per germline. CDR3 protein: CAGQGVFGDGYTF. CDR3 nucleotides: TGTGCCGGTCAGGGGGTTTTTGGGGATGGCTACACCTTC.

The chain uses TRBV19 and TRBJ2-6, with D perhaps matching TRBD1 (6 bases). Trimming pared 6 bases from V and 2 bases from J, leaving 11 bases between. The CDR3 is made up of 15 amino acids. Germline assignment: CDR1 LNHDA and CDR2 SQIVND (reference sequence). This CDR3 reads CASRDRTTGANVLTF. The CDR3 DNA reads TGTGCCAGTAGGGACAGAACCACTGGGGCCAACGTCCTGACTTTC.

The sample holds a few counts of this clone. The rearrangement uses TRBV19 and TRBJ2-7, with D perhaps matching TRBD2 (6 bases). The CDR3 runs to 11 residues. Germline V gene sequence: CDR1 LNHDA, CDR2 SQIVND (reference sequence). Trimming removed 3 bases at V and 9 bases at J, with 9 bases between. The CDR3 loop is CASSISGRQYF. CDR3 DNA sequence: TGTGCCAGTAGTATTTCCGGGAGGCAGTACTTC.

V is TRBV29-1 and J is TRBJ2-1, with 9 bases fitting TRBD2. The ends lost 4 bases at V and 8 bases at J; junction bases unmatched: 9. CDR1 and CDR2 from the germline V gene are SQVTM and ANQGSEA. The CDR3 loop spans 14 amino acids. CDR3: CSVVADAGGDEQFF. DNA for the CDR3: TGCAGCGTTGTAGCTGACGCGGGAGGGGATGAGCAGTTCTTC.

The V gene is TRBV6-1, the J gene TRBJ1-1; D call uncertain. CDR3 length: 15 residues. Trimming pared 8 bases from V and 0 bases from J, leaving 16 bases between. Germline CDR1 reads MNHNS; CDR2 reads SASEGT. CDR3 coding DNA: TGTGCCAGCGTTGACGGATACACCATGAACACTGAAGCTTTCTTT. This encodes CASVDGYTMNTEAFF.

J is TRBJ2-7 and V is TRBV7-2, with D maybe TRBD2 (5 bases). Looked up from germline, CDR1 is SGHTA and CDR2 is FQGNSA. This CDR3 contains 14 residues. Trimming pared 0 bases from V and 2 bases from J, leaving 8 bases between. The CDR3 sequence is CASSLAGLTYEQYF. CDR3 nucleotide sequence: TGTGCCAGCAGCTTAGCCGGACTCACCTACGAGCAGTACTTC.

The chain is built from TRBV5-6 and TRBJ1-1, with TRBD1 matching over 10 bases. Germline CDR1 reads SGHDT; CDR2 reads YYEEEE. The CDR3 covers 16 residues. Unmatched junction bases numbered 8, after V lost 6 bases and J lost 0 bases. The CDR3 DNA sequence: TGTGCCAGCAATTTGGGGACAGGGGTCATGAACACTGAAGCTTTCTTT. It encodes CASNLGTGVMNTEAFF.

The chain has TRBV5-1 and TRBJ2-3, with 7 bases matching TRBD2. The CDR3 totals 16 residues. After removal of 6 bases from V and 3 bases from J, the junction contained 13 bases not matched to a gene. Germline CDR1 is SGHRS and CDR2 is YFSETQ. CDR3 coding DNA: TGCGCCAGCACCCCCACGCCTACTAGCGTTACAGATACGCAGTATTTT. This gives the protein CASTPTPTSVTDTQYF.

This clone was seen once. The chain employs TRBV29-1 and TRBJ1-4; the match to TRBD1 covers 10 bases. The germline V gene encodes CDR1 SQVTM and CDR2 ANQGSEA. CDR3 size: 13 residues. V was pared by 7 bases and J by 7 bases, with 6 bases of the junction left unmatched. The CDR3 DNA reads TGCAGCGGAAGACAGGGGGCTGGTGAAAAACTGTTTTTT. This encodes CSGRQGAGEKLFF. Full variable domain (missing parts from reference TRBV29-1 and TRBJ1-4): SAVISQKPSRDICQRGTSLTIQCQVDSQVTMMFWYRQQPGQSLTLIATANQGSEATYESGFVIDKFPISRPNLTFSTLTVSNMSPEDSSIYLCSGRQGAGEKLFFGSGTQLSVL.

The J gene is TRBJ2-1, the V gene TRBV7-9, with 9 nucleotides matching TRBD1. This CDR3 comprises 15 residues. The germline CDR1 and CDR2 sequences are SEHNR and FQNEAQ (reference sequence). The V gene end was trimmed by 3 bases and the J gene end by 3 bases; junction bases not matched to a gene: 3. Here the CDR3 DNA reads TGTGCCAGCAGCTTGCCGGGACAGGGCTACAATGAGCAGTTCTTC. Translation: CASSLPGQGYNEQFF.

The J gene is TRBJ1-3, the V gene TRBV5-1; the D is unclear. Germline values: CDR1 SGHRS, CDR2 YFSETQ. The CDR3 covers 14 residues. Trimming pared 0 bases from V and 3 bases from J, leaving 7 bases between. CDR3 in amino acids: CASSLAGHGNTIYF. The CDR3 nucleotides are TGCGCCAGCAGCTTGGCCGGTCATGGAAACACCATATATTTT.

This clone was counted between two and nine times. This same CDR3 is encoded by further DNA sequences in the sample. V and J are TRBV5-1 and TRBJ1-1, with 8 positions matching TRBD1. V dropped 3 bases and J dropped 3; count of bases not matched to a gene: 4. The CDR3 is 14 amino acids. Per germline, CDR1 SGHRS and CDR2 YFSETQ. In nucleotides, the CDR3 is TGCGCCAGCAGCTCGACAGGGGCGGACACTGAAGCTTTCTTT. It is translated as CASSSTGADTEAFF. The variable domain in full, with the rest retrieved from reference TRBV5-1 and TRBJ1-1, is KAGVTQTPRYLIKTRGQQVTLSCSPISGHRSVSWYQQTPGQGLQFLFEYFSETQRNKGNFPGRFSGRQFSNSRSEMNVSTLELGDSALYLCASSSTGADTEAFFGQGTRLTVV.

As concerns this clone: The sample holds other DNA sequences that translate to the same CDR3. The chain uses TRBV5-1 and TRBJ2-1; 8 bases align to TRBD1. The CDR3 has 15 amino acids. Germline V gene sequence: CDR1 SGHRS, CDR2 YFSETQ. With 0 bases clipped from V and 4 bases from J, the junction kept 3 bases outside the gene matches. The CDR3 sequence is CASSLGGTGYNEQFF. CDR3 in DNA: TGCGCCAGCAGCTTGGGTGGGACAGGTTACAATGAGCAGTTCTTC.

J is TRBJ1-1 and V is TRBV7-9; D uncertain. The CDR3 loop spans 13 amino acids. Germline CDR1 SEHNR, CDR2 FQNEAQ (reference sequence). Trimming pared 5 bases from V and 6 bases from J, leaving 13 bases between. CDR3 DNA sequence: TGTGCCAGCAGCCCTTCCCGAAGTGCTGAAGCTTTCTTT. This gives the protein CASSPSRSAEAFF.

The rearrangement joins TRBV18 to TRBJ2-5; D is unclear. The CDR3 covers 12 residues. Germline V gene data show CDR1 as KGHSH and CDR2 as LQKENI. Trimming removed 4 bases at V and 3 bases at J, with 6 bases between. The CDR3 region is CASSLPKETQYF. The CDR3 bases are TGTGCCAGCTCACTCCCTAAAGAGACCCAGTACTTC.

The chain is built from TRBV6-1 and TRBJ2-3, with D possibly being TRBD2 (6 bases). The V gene's germline CDR1 is MNHNS and CDR2 SASEGT. Trimming took off 1 base at V and 5 bases at J, with 16 bases between the two ends. This CDR3 is built from 16 residues. This chain's CDR3 is CASSEGSQGGKDTQYF. CDR3 DNA: TGTGCCAGCAGTGAAGGGAGTCAGGGAGGAAAAGATACGCAGTATTTT.

This sequence joins TRBV29-1 and TRBJ2-5; 9 bases fit TRBD1. Germline values: CDR1 SQVTM, CDR2 ANQGSEA. Trimming at V came to 3 bases and at J to 6 bases, leaving 8 bases not matched to a gene. This CDR3 has 14 residues. This CDR3 reads CSVDYTGGFKTQYF. For the CDR3, the DNA is TGCAGCGTTGATTACACAGGGGGCTTTAAGACCCAGTACTTC. Full variable domain (missing parts from reference TRBV29-1 and TRBJ2-5): SAVISQKPSRDICQRGTSLTIQCQVDSQVTMMFWYRQQPGQSLTLIATANQGSEATYESGFVIDKFPISRPNLTFSTLTVSNMSPEDSSIYLCSVDYTGGFKTQYFGPGTRLLVL.

The chain couples TRBV15 to TRBJ1-5; 9 nucleotides agree with TRBD1. Losses at the gene ends were 3 bases for V and 3 bases for J; bases not matched to a gene: 6. Germline lookup yields CDR1 LNHNV and CDR2 YYDKDF (reference sequence). The CDR3 loop spans 16 amino acids. In DNA form, the CDR3 reads TGTGCCACCAGCAGGGGGGGACAGGGATCCAATCAGCCCCAGCATTTT. It yields the protein CATSRGGQGSNQPQHF.

This clone was seen once. The chain has TRBV25-1 and TRBJ2-1; either TRBD1 or TRBD2 may supply D (5 bases each). This CDR3 has 14 amino acids. The V gene's germline CDR1 is MGHDK and CDR2 SYGVNS. V shed 0 bases and J shed 5 bases, with 8 bases lying between them. The CDR3 nucleotides read TGTGCCAGCAGTGAATATGGGACCCACAATGAGCAGTTCTTC. Encoded protein: CASSEYGTHNEQFF. The complete variable domain, with remaining parts taken from reference TRBV25-1 and TRBJ2-1, reads EADIYQTPRYLVIGTGKKITLECSQTMGHDKMYWYQQDPGMELHLIHYSYGVNSTEKGDLSSESTVSRIRTEHFPLTLESARPSHTSQYLCASSEYGTHNEQFFGPGTRLTVL.

The J gene is TRBJ2-2, the V gene TRBV15; no clear D gene. Germline CDR1 is LNHNV and CDR2 is YYDKDF (reference sequence). Between the trimmed V and J ends, which lost 2 bases and 4 bases, there was a span of 5 bases. CDR3 length: 13 residues. CDR3 in DNA: TGTGCCACCAGCAGATCGTCCACCGGGGAGCTGTTTTTT. Translation gives CATSRSSTGELFF.

J is TRBJ2-2 and V is TRBV19; the match to TRBD2 covers 9 bases. This CDR3 is built from 16 residues. The germline gives CDR1 LNHDA, CDR2 SQIVND (reference sequence). The V segment lost 2 bases and the J segment 1 base; nucleotides outside the gene matches: 2. The CDR3 nucleotides read TGTGCCAGTAGTATATCGACTAGCGGGAACACCGGGGAGCTGTTTTTT. Translated: CASSISTSGNTGELFF.

About this clone: The sample holds other DNA sequences that translate to the same CDR3. V gene TRBV28 combines with J gene TRBJ2-7; D not resolved. V was pared by 2 bases and J by 0 bases, with 5 bases between. Germline CDR1 and CDR2: MDHEN and SYDVKM. The CDR3 consists of 13 residues. CDR3 sequence: CASSLPGSYEQYF. The CDR3 nucleotides read TGTGCCAGCAGTTTACCGGGCTCCTACGAGCAGTACTTC. Drawing the rest from reference TRBV28 and TRBJ2-7, the complete variable domain is DVKVTQSSRYLVKRTGEKVFLECVQDMDHENMFWYRQDPGLGLRLIYFSYDVKMKEKGDIPEGYSVSREKKERFSLILESASTNQTSMYLCASSLPGSYEQYFGPGTRLTVT.